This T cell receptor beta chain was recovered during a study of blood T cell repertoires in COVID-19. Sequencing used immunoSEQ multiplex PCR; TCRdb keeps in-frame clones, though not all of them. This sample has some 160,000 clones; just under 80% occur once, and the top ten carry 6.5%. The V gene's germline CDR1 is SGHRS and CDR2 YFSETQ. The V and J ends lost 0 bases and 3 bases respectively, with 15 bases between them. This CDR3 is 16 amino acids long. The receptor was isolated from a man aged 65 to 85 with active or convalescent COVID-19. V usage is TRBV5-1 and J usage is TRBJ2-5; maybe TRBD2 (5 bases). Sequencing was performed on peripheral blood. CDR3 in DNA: TGCGCCAGCAGCTTGGCAGGAGGCAGTAGCAAAGAGACCCAGTACTTC. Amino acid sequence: CASSLAGGSSKETQYF.